The clone carrying this T cell receptor beta chain was observed a few times. Its antigen remains unidentified. The CDR3 loop spans 15 amino acids. V trimming: 2 bases; J trimming: 3 bases; junction bases outside the gene matches: 5. Per the germline V gene, CDR1 is LNHDA and CDR2 is SQIVND (reference sequence). Measured with immunoSEQ multiplex PCR; TCRdb has only the in-frame clones, and not every one. The repertoire holds 40,000 or so clones, with roughly two fifths as singletons. The data derive from a study of neoadjuvant anti-PD-1 for oral cavity cancer. General observations from the study: Each response group had just a few patients in TCR analyses.

Stated time point: after neoadjuvant nivolumab, at surgical resection. The J gene is TRBJ2-3, the V gene TRBV19; 7 bases align to TRBD1. Source: tumor tissue, taken after nivolumab (anti-PD-1) treatment. The source of this sequence is a person aged 35 to 85 with oral cavity squamous cell carcinoma. CDR3 sequence (DNA): TGTGCCAGTAGTATAATTAAGACAGGGACAGATACGCAGTATTTT. Amino acid sequence: CASSIIKTGTDTQYF.